This TCR beta chain stems from a study of OX40 agonist ivuxolimab in advanced cancers. To note about this clone: Its antigen remains unidentified.

Generated by immunoSEQ multiplex PCR, the TCRdb table keeps only in-frame clones and is missing some. The sample carries tens of thousands of clones, 65% to 85% recorded once. Findings of the study overall: CD8+ T cells showed, on average, more clonal expansion than CD4+ cells.

The TCR sequence derives from an adult with an advanced solid tumor such as melanoma, head and neck, liver or kidney cancer. The starting material was CD4+ or CD8+ T cells sorted from blood, obtained in a trial of the OX40 agonist ivuxolimab.

The CDR3 DNA is TGTGCCAGCAGCCTAAGCCCAGGGGCGGGGTATGAGCAGTTCTTC. This translates into CASSLSPGAGYEQFF. The chain employs TRBV6-4 and TRBJ2-1; TRBD1 or TRBD2 may be the D gene (6 bases each). Germline loops: CDR1 MRHNA, CDR2 SNTAGT. This CDR3 comprises 15 residues. The V end lost 6 bases, the J end lost 8 bases, and 20 bases lay between the germline ends.